The TCR beta chain under discussion was sequenced for a study of human T cells and chemical hapten exposure. This clonotype showed up just a few times. Germline V lookup: CDR1 SNHLY, CDR2 FYNNEI. V was clipped by 4 bases and J by 10 bases, with 5 bases between them. The CDR3 has 10 amino acids. TCRdb processed the RACE reads anew with MiXCR; each CDR3 protein has one entry. The sample contains 60,000 to 70,000 distinct CDR3 sequences, roughly 9.8% of which appear only once. The time point is: pre-sensitization, week 0. Treatment reported: therapeutic diphenylcyclopropenone sensitization with weekly scalp DPC.

The chain uses TRBV2 and TRBJ2-1; D ambiguous. This clonotype was obtained from a woman between 50 and 59 years old with alopecia areata. Some clones in this sample may be carry-over from other donors' samples. The sequences come from whole blood, collected in connection with sensitization to the hapten diphenylcyclopropenone (DPC). The CDR3 DNA follows: TGTGCCAGCAGTGCGGGCGAGCAGTTCTTC. This codes for CASSAGEQFF.